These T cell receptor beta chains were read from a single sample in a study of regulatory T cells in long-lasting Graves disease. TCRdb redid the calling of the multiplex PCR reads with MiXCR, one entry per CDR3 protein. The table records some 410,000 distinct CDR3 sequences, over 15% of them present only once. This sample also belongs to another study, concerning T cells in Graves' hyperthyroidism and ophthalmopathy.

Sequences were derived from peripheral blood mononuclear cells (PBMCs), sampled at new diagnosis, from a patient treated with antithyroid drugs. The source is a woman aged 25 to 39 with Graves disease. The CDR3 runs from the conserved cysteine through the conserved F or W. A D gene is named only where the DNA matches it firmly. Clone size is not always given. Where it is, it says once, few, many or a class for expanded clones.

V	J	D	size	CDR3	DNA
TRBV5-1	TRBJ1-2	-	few	CASSFDIGGGYTF	TGCGCCAGCAGCTTCGACATTGGAGGAGGCTACACCTTC
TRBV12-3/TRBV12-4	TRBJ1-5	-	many	CASSLYRQLNQPQHF	TGTGCCAGCAGTTTGTACAGACAGCTCAATCAGCCCCAGCATTTT
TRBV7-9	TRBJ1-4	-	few	CASSSSGSPSRAEKLFF	TGTGCCAGCAGCTCCTCTGGGAGCCCCTCCCGGGCTGAAAAACTGTTTTTT
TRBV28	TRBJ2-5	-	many	CASILTGGGTQYF	TGTGCCAGCATATTGACAGGTGGGGGGACCCAGTACTTC
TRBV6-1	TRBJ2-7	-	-	CASSEGIKAISYEQYF	TGTGCCAGCAGTGAGGGCATAAAAGCGATCTCCTACGAGCAGTACTTC
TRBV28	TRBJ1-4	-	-	CASSFLQAATNEKLFF	TGTGCCAGCAGTTTCCTACAGGCCGCAACTAATGAAAAACTGTTTTTT
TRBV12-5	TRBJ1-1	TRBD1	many	CASAYQPGQLAEAFF	TGTGCTAGCGCCTACCAACCGGGACAGCTAGCTGAAGCTTTCTTT
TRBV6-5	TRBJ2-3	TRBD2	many	CASSYKREAVDTQYF	TGTGCCAGCAGTTACAAGCGGGAGGCGGTGGATACGCAGTATTTT
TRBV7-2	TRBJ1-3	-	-	CASSLSTASGNTIYF	TGTGCCAGCAGCTTATCGACAGCCTCTGGAAACACCATATATTTT
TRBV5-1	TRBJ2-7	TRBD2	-	CASWTSGTSDPYEQYF	TGCGCCAGTTGGACTAGCGGGACTTCAGATCCTTACGAGCAGTACTTC
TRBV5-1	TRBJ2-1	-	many	CASSKDRYNEQFF	TGCGCCAGCAGTAAGGACAGATACAATGAGCAGTTCTTC
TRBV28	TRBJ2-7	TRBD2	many	CASRSSGRVSYEQYF	TGTGCCAGCAGATCAAGCGGGAGGGTCTCCTACGAGCAGTACTTC